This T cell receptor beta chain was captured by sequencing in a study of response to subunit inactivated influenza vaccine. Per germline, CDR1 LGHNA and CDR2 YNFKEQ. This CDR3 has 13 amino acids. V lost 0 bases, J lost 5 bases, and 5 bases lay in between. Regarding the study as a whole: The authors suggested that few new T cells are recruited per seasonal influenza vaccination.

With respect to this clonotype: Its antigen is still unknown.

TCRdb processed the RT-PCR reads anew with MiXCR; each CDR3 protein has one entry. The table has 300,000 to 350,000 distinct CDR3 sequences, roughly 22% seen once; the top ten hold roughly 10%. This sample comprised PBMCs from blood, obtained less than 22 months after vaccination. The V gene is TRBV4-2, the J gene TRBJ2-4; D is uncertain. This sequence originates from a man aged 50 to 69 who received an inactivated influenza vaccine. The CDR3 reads CASSQDMQNIQYF. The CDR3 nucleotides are TGTGCCAGCAGCCAAGACATGCAAAACATTCAGTACTTC.